This T cell receptor beta chain was documented in a study of blood T cell repertoires in COVID-19. In the study overall: Sources were T cells, B-cell-depleted T cells, or PBMCs; the material itself was cDNA or gDNA.

The trim removed 0 bases at V and 6 bases at J, leaving 4 bases unmatched. Looked up from germline, CDR1 is SGHRS and CDR2 is YFSETQ. The CDR3 runs to 15 residues. Participant ages covered about 18 to 95 years across 24 US areas. Assignments of participants to cohorts depended upon their own reported clinical history. How the authors handled the data: Estimates of nucleated cell counts were drawn from the amplification of reference gene primers. The repertoire was sequenced with immunoSEQ multiplex PCR; TCRdb's copy has only in-frame clones and lacks some. V, J and clone size were drawn from that table, and D and trimming were deduced from the DNA. Of 150,000 to 200,000 clones in the sample, approximately 79% were seen once.

The sequenced sample was PBMCs or T cells enriched from blood (not recorded which). The receptor comes from a woman aged 55-70 years with acute COVID-19. This chain uses TRBV5-1 with TRBJ1-5; 9 nucleotides match TRBD1. CDR3 coding DNA: TGCGCCAGCAGCTTGGGGACAGGGGAACGTCAGCCCCAGCATTTT. Translation: CASSLGTGERQPQHF.